A selection of T cell receptor beta chains follows, all from one sample in a study of cytomegalovirus exposure and HLA in healthy donors. This table comes from immunoSEQ multiplex PCR, and its TCRdb copy is limited to in-frame clones, with some not included. The sample has about 190,000 clones, around 87% seen once. Sequenced input: PBMCs. The receptor set was obtained from a young woman in good health and CMV-seronegative. Each CDR3 is given with its conserved first and last residue. D genes are given only for firm matches. Size is stated for part of the rows, as once, few or many counts, or as a class when the clone is expanded.

J gene: TRBJ2-7
D gene: TRBD2
clone size: -
V gene: TRBV13
CDR3 protein: CASSSVGAGVQEQYF

J gene: TRBJ1-1
D gene: -
clone size: few
V gene: TRBV25-1
CDR3 protein: CASSELRQGWPTFF

J gene: TRBJ2-7
D gene: TRBD1
clone size: -
V gene: TRBV7-8
CDR3 protein: CASSLATGGIYEQYF

J gene: TRBJ1-5
D gene: -
clone size: -
V gene: TRBV6-1
CDR3 protein: CASSEGGSSQPQHF

J gene: TRBJ2-5
D gene: -
clone size: -
V gene: TRBV30
CDR3 protein: CAYSQVEETQYF

J gene: TRBJ2-7
D gene: TRBD1
clone size: -
V gene: TRBV6-6
CDR3 protein: CASSYPPGQGEYEQYF

J gene: TRBJ2-7
D gene: TRBD1
clone size: -
V gene: TRBV7-9
CDR3 protein: CASSYPLGQGSYEQYF

J gene: TRBJ2-1
D gene: TRBD1
clone size: -
V gene: TRBV25-1
CDR3 protein: CASSELGQGHYNEQFF

J gene: TRBJ1-1
D gene: TRBD1
clone size: -
V gene: TRBV30
CDR3 protein: CAWWSTGMNTEAFF

J gene: TRBJ2-1
D gene: TRBD1
clone size: -
V gene: TRBV6-4
CDR3 protein: CASSVGQGAYNEQFF